This T cell receptor beta chain was identified in a study of technical replicates of blood from a handful of donors. Method: immunoSEQ multiplex PCR; TCRdb's copy keeps in-frame clones and lacks some. The sample contains tens of thousands of clones, around nine tenths of which appear only once. Trimming at V came to 1 base and at J to 7 bases, leaving 5 bases not matched to a gene. Germline V CDR1 and CDR2: SGHVS, FNYEAQ. This CDR3 has 15 residues. The material sequenced was T cells isolated from PBMCs. The receptor was isolated from a human donor in good health. The chain employs TRBV7-6 and TRBJ2-1; 9 bases align to TRBD2. In nucleotides, the CDR3 is TGTGCCAGCAGCTTAGGTTTAGCGGGAGAGAATGAGCAGTTCTTC. Its protein is CASSLGLAGENEQFF.